What follows are 8 T cell receptor beta chains derived from one specimen sequenced in a study of CXCR3-negative and CXCR3-positive naive CD8 T cells. Overall study findings and caveats: TRB CDR3s of CXCR3-positive naive cells were more hydrophobic than those of CXCR3-negative naive cells.

Their specific antigens are unknown. Libraries were UMI-labeled 5' RACE TRB cDNA. Reanalyzing the 5' RACE reads, TCRdb keeps one entry per CDR3 protein, without DNA. This specimen shows under 110,000 distinct CDR3 sequences; the ten leading clones hold 0.35% to 0.4%. Sequencing input: naive CXCR3+ CD8+ T cells from blood. Subset given: CD45RO-CCR7+CD27+CD95- naive CD8+ T cells expressing CXCR3 (TNR3+). These receptors came from a human donor in good health. Some clones in this sample may be carry-over from other donors' samples.

V and J are TRBV18 and TRBJ1-1; the D call from TCRdb, TRBD1, cannot be confirmed without DNA. Germline CDR1 KGHSH, CDR2 LQKENI. The CDR3 spans 16 residues. CDR3 loop: CASSPGLQGLNTEAFF.

This chain connects TRBV20-1 to TRBJ1-3; TCRdb indicates TRBD1, and absent DNA this call remains unverified. Germline CDR1 is DFQATT and CDR2 is SNEGSKA (reference sequence). The CDR3 length is 16 residues. CDR3 in amino acids: CSARDPDTPQGNTIYF.

The chain couples TRBV7-9 to TRBJ2-1; TCRdb names TRBD1, which stays unverified in the absence of DNA. Germline V CDR1 and CDR2: SEHNR, FQNEAQ (reference sequence). This CDR3 contains 14 residues. The CDR3 is CASSLGTSANEQFF.

V is TRBV7-2 and J is TRBJ2-1; the D call of TRBD2 rests on TCRdb alone, since no DNA is present to check it. The CDR3 covers 16 residues. The germline gives CDR1 SGHTA, CDR2 FQGNSA. CDR3 amino acids: CASSLRSSGGASEQFF. Using reference TRBV7-2 and TRBJ2-1 for the parts outside the CDR3, the full variable domain is GAGVSQSPSNKVTEKGKDVELRCDPISGHTALYWYRQSLGQGLEFLIYFQGNSAPDKSGLPSDRFSAERTGGSVSTLTIQRTQQEDSAVYLCASSLRSSGGASEQFFGPGTRLTVL.

The chain combines TRBV28 with TRBJ1-4; TCRdb indicates TRBD1, and absent DNA this call remains unverified. This CDR3 has 13 residues. Germline V CDR1 and CDR2: MDHEN, SYDVKM. The CDR3 sequence: CASHRATNEKLFF.

The chain joins TRBV28 to TRBJ2-3; the D call of TRBD2 rests on TCRdb alone, since no DNA is present to check it. This CDR3 spans 18 amino acids. Germline lookup yields CDR1 MDHEN and CDR2 SYDVKM. The CDR3 is CASREAGWHDPSTDTQYF.

V and J are TRBV7-9 and TRBJ1-4; TCRdb picks TRBD1, but there is no DNA to check that call. There are 14 residues in the CDR3. Germline V gene lookup returns CDR1 SEHNR and CDR2 FQNEAQ (reference sequence). CDR3 amino acids: CASSSPRGNEKLFF.

The V and J genes are TRBV24-1 and TRBJ2-7; the TCRdb call, TRBD1, lacks DNA for checking. Germline CDR1 KGHDR, CDR2 SFDVKD. The CDR3 sequence is 16 residues long. This CDR3 reads CATSDSTGDDPYEQYF.